This T cell receptor (beta chain) was found in a study of blood T cells in healthy people across ages. Study findings and constraints: CMV infection status of these donors was not known. The fall in TCR beta diversity per million T cells was roughly linear with age. PBMCs left unsorted prevented a conclusive naive versus antigen-experienced comparison.

As regards this clonotype: Its antigen remains unidentified.

Using a J-beta primer mix together with a sample-barcoded 5' primer, a second PCR was run for 7 to 11 cycles. Each cDNA molecule carried a tag from a template-switch adaptor that contained 12 random nucleotides. TCRdb reanalysed the 5' RACE reads using MiXCR and keeps one entry per CDR3 protein. The sample consists of around 1,800,000 distinct CDR3 sequences, 30% to 40% of them appearing once. Trimming pared 1 base from V and 7 bases from J, leaving 18 bases between. The CDR3 extends over 16 amino acids. CDR1 and CDR2 (germline): SGHRS, YFSETQ. The sequenced material came from blood. The rearrangement links TRBV5-1 to TRBJ2-1; D assignment may be TRBD1 or TRBD2 (5 bases each). This sequence originates from a human donor in good health. The CDR3 sequence: CASSLYPRSWGNEQFF. The CDR3 DNA reads as TGCGCCAGCAGCTTGTACCCAAGGTCGTGGGGGAATGAGCAGTTCTTC.